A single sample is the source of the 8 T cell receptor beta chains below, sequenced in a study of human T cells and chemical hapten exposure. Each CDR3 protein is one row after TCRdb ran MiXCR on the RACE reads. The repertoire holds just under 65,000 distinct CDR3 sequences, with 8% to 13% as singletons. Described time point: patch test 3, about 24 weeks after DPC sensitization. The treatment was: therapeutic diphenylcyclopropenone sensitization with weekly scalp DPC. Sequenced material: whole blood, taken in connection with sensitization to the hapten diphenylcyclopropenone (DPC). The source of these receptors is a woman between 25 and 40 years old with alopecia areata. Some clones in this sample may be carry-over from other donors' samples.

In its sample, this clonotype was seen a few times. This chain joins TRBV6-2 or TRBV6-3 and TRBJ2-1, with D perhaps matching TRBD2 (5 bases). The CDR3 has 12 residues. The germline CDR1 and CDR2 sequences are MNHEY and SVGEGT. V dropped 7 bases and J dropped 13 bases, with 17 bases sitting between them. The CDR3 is CASTTPGMFQFF. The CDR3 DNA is TGTGCCAGCACCACCCCGGGGATGTTTCAGTTCTTC.

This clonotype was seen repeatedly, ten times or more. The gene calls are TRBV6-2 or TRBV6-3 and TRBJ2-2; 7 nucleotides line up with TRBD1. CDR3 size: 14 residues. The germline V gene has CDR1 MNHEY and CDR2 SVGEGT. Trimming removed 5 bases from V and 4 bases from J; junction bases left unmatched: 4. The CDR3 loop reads CASSRDSPTGELFF. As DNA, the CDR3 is TGTGCCAGCAGTCGGGACAGCCCCACCGGGGAGCTGTTTTTT.

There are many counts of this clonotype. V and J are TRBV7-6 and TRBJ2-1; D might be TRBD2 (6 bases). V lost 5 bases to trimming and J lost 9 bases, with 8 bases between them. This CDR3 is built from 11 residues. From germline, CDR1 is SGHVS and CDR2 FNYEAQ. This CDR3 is CASSQAGEQFF. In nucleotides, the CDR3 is TGTGCCAGCAGCCAAGCGGGTGAGCAGTTCTTC.

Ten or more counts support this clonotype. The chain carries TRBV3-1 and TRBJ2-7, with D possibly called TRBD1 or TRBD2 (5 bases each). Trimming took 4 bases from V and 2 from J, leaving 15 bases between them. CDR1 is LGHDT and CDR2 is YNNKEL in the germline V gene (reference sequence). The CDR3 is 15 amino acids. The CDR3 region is CASSLPGRATYEQYF. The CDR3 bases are TGTGCCAGCAGCCTCCCAGGGCGGGCGACCTACGAGCAGTACTTC.

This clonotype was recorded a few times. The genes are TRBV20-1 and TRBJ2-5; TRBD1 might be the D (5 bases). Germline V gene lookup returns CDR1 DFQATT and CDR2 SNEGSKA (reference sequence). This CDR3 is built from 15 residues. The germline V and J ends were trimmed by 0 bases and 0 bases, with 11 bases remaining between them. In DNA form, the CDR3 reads TGCAGTGCTAGAGATACCGGCAGGGACCAAGAGACCCAGTACTTC. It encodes CSARDTGRDQETQYF.

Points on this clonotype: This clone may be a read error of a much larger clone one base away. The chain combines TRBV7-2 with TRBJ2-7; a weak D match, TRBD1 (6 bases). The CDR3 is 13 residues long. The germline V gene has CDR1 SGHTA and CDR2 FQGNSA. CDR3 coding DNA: TGTGCCAGCAGCGGGGGCGCGATCTACGAGCAGAACTTC. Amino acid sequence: CASSGGAIYEQNF.

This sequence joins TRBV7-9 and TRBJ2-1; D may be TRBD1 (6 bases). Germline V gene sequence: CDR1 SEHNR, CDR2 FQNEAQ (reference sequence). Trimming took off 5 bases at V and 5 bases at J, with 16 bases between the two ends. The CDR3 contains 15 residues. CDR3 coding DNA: TGTGCCAGCAGCCTCGACAGGTCCTCGAACAATGAGCAGTTCTTC. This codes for CASSLDRSSNNEQFF. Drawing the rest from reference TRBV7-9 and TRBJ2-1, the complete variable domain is DTGVSQNPRHKITKRGQNVTFRCDPISEHNRLYWYRQTLGQGPEFLTYFQNEAQLEKSRLLSDRFSAERPKGSFSTLEIQRTEQGDSAMYLCASSLDRSSNNEQFFGPGTRLTVL.

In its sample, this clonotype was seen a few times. For the CDR3, the DNA is TGCGCCAGCTTCTCCGGGACAGGGGACGGAAACACTGAAGCTTTCTTT. It specifies CASFSGTGDGNTEAFF. The chain couples TRBV5-1 to TRBJ1-1, with 10 bases that match TRBD1. J gave up 2 bases and V 7 bases, and 11 bases lay outside the gene matches. This CDR3 spans 16 amino acids. Per germline, CDR1 SGHRS and CDR2 YFSETQ.